This passage covers 2 T cell receptor beta chains from one sample sequenced in a study of blood T cells in healthy people across ages. Using a J-beta primer mix together with a sample-barcoded 5' primer, a second PCR was run for roughly 7 to 12 cycles. TCRdb fed the 5' RACE reads into MiXCR, producing one record per CDR3 protein. The repertoire holds about 620,000 distinct CDR3 sequences, with roughly 21% as singletons. The sequenced material came from blood. The receptors were sampled from a man aged 70-80 years in good health.

The rearrangement links TRBV7-8 to TRBJ2-4; D is perhaps TRBD2 (5 bases). V shed 4 bases and J shed 6 bases, with 10 bases lying between them. From germline, CDR1 is SGHVS and CDR2 FQNEAQ. The CDR3 extends over 13 amino acids. As DNA, the CDR3 is TGTGCCAGCAGCTACCGGGATTTAAACATTCAGTACTTC. Translation: CASSYRDLNIQYF.

In its sample, this clonotype was seen many times. The chain is built from TRBV20-1 and TRBJ2-5; TRBD2 matches at 7 bases. Germline CDR1 reads DFQATT; CDR2 reads SNEGSKA (reference sequence). Trimming removed 5 bases from V and 2 bases from J; junction bases left unmatched: 8. The length of the CDR3 is 14 residues. CDR3 sequence reads: CSAPEAGPQETQYF. CDR3 in DNA: TGCAGTGCTCCAGAAGCGGGGCCACAAGAGACCCAGTACTTC.